The sequence of this TCR beta chain was determined in a study of shared clonotypes between healthy human individuals. Sequencing was performed with immunoSEQ multiplex PCR; in TCRdb, only in-frame clones are kept and a portion is missing. Of hundreds of thousands of clones in the sample, 95% to 98% were seen once. Terminally differentiated effector memory CD45RA+ cells were excluded from the naive CD8 cells, which were CD45RO-negative and positively selected for CCR7. Every donor was a Caucasian adult from Nashville, Tennessee. The TCR was taken from a man aged 25-45 years in good health. Sequenced material: naive CD8+ T cells sorted from blood.

CDR3 sequence (DNA): TGCGCCTCTTGGGGAGGCTACAATGAGCAGTTCTTC. Translating it yields CASWGGYNEQFF. The chain has TRBV4-1 and TRBJ2-1; D may be TRBD2 (6 bases). The CDR3 covers 12 residues. CDR1 MGHRA and CDR2 YSYEKL come from the germline V gene. V was clipped by 11 bases and J by 3 bases, with 11 bases between them.